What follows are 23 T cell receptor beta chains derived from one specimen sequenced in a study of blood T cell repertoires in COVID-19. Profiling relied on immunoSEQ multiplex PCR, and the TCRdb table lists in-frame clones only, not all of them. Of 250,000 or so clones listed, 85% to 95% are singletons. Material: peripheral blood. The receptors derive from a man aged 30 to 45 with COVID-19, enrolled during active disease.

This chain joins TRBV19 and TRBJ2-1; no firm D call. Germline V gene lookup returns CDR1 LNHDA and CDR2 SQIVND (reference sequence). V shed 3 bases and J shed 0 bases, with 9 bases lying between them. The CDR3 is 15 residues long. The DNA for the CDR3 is TGTGCCAGTAGTATCCTACTGAGCTCCTACAATGAGCAGTTCTTC. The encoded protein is CASSILLSSYNEQFF.

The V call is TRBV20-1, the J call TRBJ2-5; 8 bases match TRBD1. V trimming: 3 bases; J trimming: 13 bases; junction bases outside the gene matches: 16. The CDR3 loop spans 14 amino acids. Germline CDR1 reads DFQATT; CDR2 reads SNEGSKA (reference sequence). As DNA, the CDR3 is TGCAGTGCTAGTTTAGGTTCCGGGGCAGGGGGCTTGTACTTC. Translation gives CSASLGSGAGGLYF.

The CDR3, as DNA: TGTGCCAGTAGTCAAGGCCCCGGAGGGAGCAATCAGCCCCAGCATTTT. Translated, it gives CASSQGPGGSNQPQHF. This chain connects TRBV19 to TRBJ1-5; D ambiguous. Between the trimmed V and J ends, which lost 5 bases and 1 base, there was a span of 15 bases. Germline V CDR1 and CDR2: LNHDA, SQIVND (reference sequence). The CDR3 runs to 16 residues. Using reference TRBV19 and TRBJ1-5 for the parts outside the CDR3, the full variable domain is DGGITQSPKYLFRKEGQNVTLSCEQNLNHDAMYWYRQDPGQGLRLIYYSQIVNDFQKGDIAEGYSVSREKKESFPLTVTSAQKNPTAFYLCASSQGPGGSNQPQHFGDGTRLSIL.

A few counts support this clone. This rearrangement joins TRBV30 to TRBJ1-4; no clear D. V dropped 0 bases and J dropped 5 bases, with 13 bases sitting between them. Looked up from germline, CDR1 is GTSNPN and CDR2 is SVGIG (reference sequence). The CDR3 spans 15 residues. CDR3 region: CAWSVIGGINEKLFF. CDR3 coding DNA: TGTGCCTGGAGTGTTATCGGCGGGATAAATGAAAAACTGTTTTTT.

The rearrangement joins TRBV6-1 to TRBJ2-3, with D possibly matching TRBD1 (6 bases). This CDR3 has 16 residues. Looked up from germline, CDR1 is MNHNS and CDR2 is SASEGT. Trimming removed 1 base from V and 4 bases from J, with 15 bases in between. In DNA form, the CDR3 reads TGTGCCAGCAGTGAAGGTCAGGGGACCGGCCCAGATACGCAGTATTTT. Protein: CASSEGQGTGPDTQYF.

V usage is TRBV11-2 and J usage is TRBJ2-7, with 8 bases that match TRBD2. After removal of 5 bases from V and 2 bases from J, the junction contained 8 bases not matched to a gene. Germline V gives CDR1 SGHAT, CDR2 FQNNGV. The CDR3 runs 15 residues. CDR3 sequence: CASSRVGGGTYEQYF. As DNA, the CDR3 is TGTGCCAGCAGCCGAGTCGGGGGGGGGACCTACGAGCAGTACTTC. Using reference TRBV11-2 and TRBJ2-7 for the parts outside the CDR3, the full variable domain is EAGVAQSPRYKIIEKRQSVAFWCNPISGHATLYWYQQILGQGPKLLIQFQNNGVVDDSQLPKDRFSAERLKGVDSTLKIQPAKLEDSAVYLCASSRVGGGTYEQYFGPGTRLTVT.

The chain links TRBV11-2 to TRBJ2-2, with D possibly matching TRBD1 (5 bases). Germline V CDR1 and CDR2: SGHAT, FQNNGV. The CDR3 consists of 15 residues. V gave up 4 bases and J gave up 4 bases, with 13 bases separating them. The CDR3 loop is CASSSGQTGTGELFF. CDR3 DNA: TGTGCCAGCAGCTCCGGACAAACGGGCACCGGGGAGCTGTTTTTT.

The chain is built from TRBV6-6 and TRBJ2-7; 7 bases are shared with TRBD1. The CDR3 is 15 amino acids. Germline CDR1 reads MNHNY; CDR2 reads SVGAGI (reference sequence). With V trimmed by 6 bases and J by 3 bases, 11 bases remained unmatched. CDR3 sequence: CASSKNRDRVYEQYF. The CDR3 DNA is TGTGCCAGCAGCAAAAACCGGGACAGAGTCTACGAGCAGTACTTC.

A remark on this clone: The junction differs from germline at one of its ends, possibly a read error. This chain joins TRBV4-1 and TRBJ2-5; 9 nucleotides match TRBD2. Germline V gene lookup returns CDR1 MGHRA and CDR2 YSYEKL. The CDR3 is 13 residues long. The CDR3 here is CATSRGGAETQYF. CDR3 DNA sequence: TGCGCCACCAGCCGCGGGGGGGCGGAGACCCAGTACTTC.

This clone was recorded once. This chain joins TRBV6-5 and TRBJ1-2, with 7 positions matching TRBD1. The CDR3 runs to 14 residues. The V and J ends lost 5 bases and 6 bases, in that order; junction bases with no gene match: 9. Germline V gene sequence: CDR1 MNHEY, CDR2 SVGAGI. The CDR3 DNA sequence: TGTGCCAGCAGTCGCGTCGGGACAGCTGATGGCTACACCTTC. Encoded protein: CASSRVGTADGYTF.

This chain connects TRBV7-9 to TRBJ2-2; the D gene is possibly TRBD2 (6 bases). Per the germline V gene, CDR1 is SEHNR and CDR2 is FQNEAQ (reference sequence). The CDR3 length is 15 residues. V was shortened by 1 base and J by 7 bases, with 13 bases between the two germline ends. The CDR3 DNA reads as TGTGCCAGCAGCTTAGTGGGGGGAGCCGGCGGGGAGCTGTTTTTT. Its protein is CASSLVGGAGGELFF.

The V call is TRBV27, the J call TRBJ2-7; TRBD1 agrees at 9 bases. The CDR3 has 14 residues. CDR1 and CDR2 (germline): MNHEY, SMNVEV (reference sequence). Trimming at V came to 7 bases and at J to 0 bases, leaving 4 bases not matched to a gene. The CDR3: CASKDRGHSYEQYF. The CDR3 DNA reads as TGTGCCAGCAAGGACAGGGGTCACTCCTACGAGCAGTACTTC.

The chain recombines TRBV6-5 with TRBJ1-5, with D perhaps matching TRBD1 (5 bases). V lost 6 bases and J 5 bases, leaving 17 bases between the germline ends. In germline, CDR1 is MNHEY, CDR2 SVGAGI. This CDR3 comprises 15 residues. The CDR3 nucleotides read TGTGCCAGCAGGACCAAGGCTGGGGCGGATCAGCCCCAGCATTTT. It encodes CASRTKAGADQPQHF.

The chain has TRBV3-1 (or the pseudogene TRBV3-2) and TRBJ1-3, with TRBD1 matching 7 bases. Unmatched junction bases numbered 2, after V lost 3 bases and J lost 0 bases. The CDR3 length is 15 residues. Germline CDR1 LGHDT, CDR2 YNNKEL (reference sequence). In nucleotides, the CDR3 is TGTGCCAGCAGCCATAGGACAGGCTCTGGAAACACCATATATTTT. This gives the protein CASSHRTGSGNTIYF.

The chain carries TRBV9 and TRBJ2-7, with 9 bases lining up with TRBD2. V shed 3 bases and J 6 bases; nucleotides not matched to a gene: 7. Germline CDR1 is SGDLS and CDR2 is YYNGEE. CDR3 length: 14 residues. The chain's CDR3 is CASSEGGLAGEQYF. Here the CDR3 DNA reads TGTGCCAGCAGCGAGGGGGGACTAGCTGGCGAGCAGTACTTC.

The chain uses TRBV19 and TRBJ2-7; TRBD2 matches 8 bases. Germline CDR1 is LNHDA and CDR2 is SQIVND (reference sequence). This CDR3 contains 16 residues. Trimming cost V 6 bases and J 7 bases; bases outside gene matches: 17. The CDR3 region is CASRSTLGGGPGEQYF. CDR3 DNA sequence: TGTGCCAGTAGATCTACCTTGGGCGGGGGGCCTGGGGAGCAGTACTTC.

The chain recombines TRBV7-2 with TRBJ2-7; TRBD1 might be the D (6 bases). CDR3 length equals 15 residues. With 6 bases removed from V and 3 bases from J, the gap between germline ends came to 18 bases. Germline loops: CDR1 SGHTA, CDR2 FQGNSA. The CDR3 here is CASSKSRDTNYEQYF. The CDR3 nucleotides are TGTGCCAGCAGTAAGAGCCGGGACACGAACTACGAGCAGTACTTC.

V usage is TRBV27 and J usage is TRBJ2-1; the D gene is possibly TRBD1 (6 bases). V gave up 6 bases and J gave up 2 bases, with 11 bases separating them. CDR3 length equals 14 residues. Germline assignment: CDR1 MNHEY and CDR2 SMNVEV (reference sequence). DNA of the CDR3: TGTGCCAGCAGACAGGGTGGTCCCTACAATGAGCAGTTCTTC. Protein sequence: CASRQGGPYNEQFF.

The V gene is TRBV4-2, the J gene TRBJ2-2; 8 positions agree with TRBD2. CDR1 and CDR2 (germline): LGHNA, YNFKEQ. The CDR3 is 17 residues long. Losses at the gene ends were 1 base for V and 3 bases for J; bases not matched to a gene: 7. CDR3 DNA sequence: TGTGCCAGCAGCCAAGTTCCGGGAGGGGCCTACACCGGGGAGCTGTTTTTT. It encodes CASSQVPGGAYTGELFF.

Here the CDR3 reads CASSRGQGTNTEAFF. The CDR3 nucleotides are TGTGCCAGTAGTAGGGGACAGGGCACGAACACTGAAGCTTTCTTT. The chain has TRBV19 and TRBJ1-1; the match to TRBD1 covers 9 bases. The CDR3 extends over 15 amino acids. Germline CDR1 is LNHDA and CDR2 is SQIVND (reference sequence). The V segment lost 4 bases and the J segment 1 base; nucleotides outside the gene matches: 4.

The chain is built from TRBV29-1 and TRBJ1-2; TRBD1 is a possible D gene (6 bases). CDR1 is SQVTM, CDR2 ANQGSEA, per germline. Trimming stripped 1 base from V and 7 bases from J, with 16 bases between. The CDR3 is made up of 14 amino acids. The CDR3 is CSVEALGAIGGYTF. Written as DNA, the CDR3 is TGCAGCGTTGAAGCGCTGGGGGCGATAGGTGGCTACACCTTC. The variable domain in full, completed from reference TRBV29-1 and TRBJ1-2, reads SAVISQKPSRDICQRGTSLTIQCQVDSQVTMMFWYRQQPGQSLTLIATANQGSEATYESGFVIDKFPISRPNLTFSTLTVSNMSPEDSSIYLCSVEALGAIGGYTFGSGTRLTVV.

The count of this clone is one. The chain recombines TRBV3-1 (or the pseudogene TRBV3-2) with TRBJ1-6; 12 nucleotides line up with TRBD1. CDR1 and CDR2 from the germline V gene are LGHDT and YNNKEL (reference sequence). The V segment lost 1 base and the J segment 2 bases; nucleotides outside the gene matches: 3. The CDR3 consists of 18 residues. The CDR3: CASSQGRDRGPYNSPLHF. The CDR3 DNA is TGTGCCAGCAGCCAAGGCCGGGACAGGGGGCCCTATAATTCACCCCTCCACTTT.

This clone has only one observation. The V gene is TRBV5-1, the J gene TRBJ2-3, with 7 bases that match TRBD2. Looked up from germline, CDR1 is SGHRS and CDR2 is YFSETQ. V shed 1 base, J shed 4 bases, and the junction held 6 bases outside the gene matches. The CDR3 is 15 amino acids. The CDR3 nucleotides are TGCGCCAGCAGCTTGTGGCGGGGAGGGGCAGATACGCAGTATTTT. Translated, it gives CASSLWRGGADTQYF.